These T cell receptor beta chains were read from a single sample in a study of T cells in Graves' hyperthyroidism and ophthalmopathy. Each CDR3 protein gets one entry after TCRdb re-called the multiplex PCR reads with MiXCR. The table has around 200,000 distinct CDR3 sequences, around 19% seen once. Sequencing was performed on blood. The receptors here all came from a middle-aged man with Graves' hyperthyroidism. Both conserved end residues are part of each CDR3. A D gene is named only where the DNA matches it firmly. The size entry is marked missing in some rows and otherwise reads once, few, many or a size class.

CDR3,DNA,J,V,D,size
CATSDGRTGRLGYTF,TGTGCCACCAGTGACGGAAGGACAGGGCGTCTTGGCTACACCTTC,TRBJ1-2,TRBV24-1,TRBD1,many
CATSSDYGYTF,TGTGCCACTTCCAGCGACTATGGCTACACCTTC,TRBJ1-2,TRBV15,.,.
CSAEGQGTSYEQYF,TGCAGCGCTGAGGGACAGGGGACCTCCTACGAGCAGTACTTC,TRBJ2-7,TRBV29-1,TRBD1,.
CASSADSYNSPLHF,TGTGCCAGCAGCGCTGACAGCTATAATTCACCCCTCCACTTT,TRBJ1-6,TRBV10-1,.,many
CASSFPGVNTEAFF,TGTGCCAGCAGCTTCCCAGGGGTGAACACTGAAGCTTTCTTT,TRBJ1-1,TRBV11-2,.,many
CASSVMTGLTGELFF,TGCGCCAGCAGCGTCATGACAGGGCTCACCGGGGAGCTGTTTTTT,TRBJ2-2,TRBV5-1,TRBD1,many
CASSVDIGFPGNTIYF,TGTGCCAGCAGCGTAGACATAGGGTTTCCTGGAAACACCATATATTTT,TRBJ1-3,TRBV9,.,few
CSAGRRGPAWANVLTF,TGCAGTGCCGGTAGGCGGGGGCCCGCCTGGGCCAACGTCCTGACTTTC,TRBJ2-6,TRBV20-1,.,many
CASSIGATEAFF,TGTGCCAGTAGTATTGGGGCCACTGAAGCTTTCTTT,TRBJ1-1,TRBV19,.,.
CASSPSGVYYGYTF,TGTGCCAGCAGTCCCTCAGGCGTCTACTATGGCTACACCTTC,TRBJ1-2,TRBV28,.,many
CASRGVAYGYTF,TGTGCCAGCAGAGGGGTTGCCTATGGCTACACCTTC,TRBJ1-2,TRBV27,.,many
CVSRTGQGAGIQYF,TGTGTCAGCAGGACGGGACAGGGGGCTGGGATTCAGTACTTC,TRBJ2-4,TRBV28,TRBD1,few
CASTPSGGRAHTEAFF,TGTGCCAGCACTCCATCGGGGGGCAGGGCCCACACTGAAGCTTTCTTT,TRBJ1-1,TRBV6-2/TRBV6-3,.,few
CSVEDPAVNEQYF,TGCAGCGTTGAAGATCCGGCAGTCAACGAGCAGTACTTC,TRBJ2-7,TRBV29-1,.,.
CSASVADTQYF,TGCAGTGCTAGTGTAGCAGATACGCAGTATTTT,TRBJ2-3,TRBV20-1,.,many
CASSLGLAGGSYNEQFF,TGCGCCAGCAGCCTGGGACTAGCGGGGGGCTCCTACAATGAGCAGTTCTTC,TRBJ2-1,TRBV5-5,TRBD2,.
CASREALAKNIQYF,TGCGCCAGCAGGGAGGCCCTAGCCAAAAACATTCAGTACTTC,TRBJ2-4,TRBV4-3,.,few
CASSQGAGAHNSPLHF,TGCGCCAGCAGCCAAGGGGCGGGGGCCCATAATTCACCCCTCCACTTT,TRBJ1-6,TRBV4-3,.,many
CASSLPGQGMSGELFF,TGTGCCAGCAGTTTACCGGGACAGGGGATGAGCGGGGAGCTGTTTTTT,TRBJ2-2,TRBV28,TRBD1,many
CASSAKPRTGGTEAFF,TGTGCCAGCAGCGCAAAGCCGAGGACAGGGGGCACTGAAGCTTTCTTT,TRBJ1-1,TRBV11-2,TRBD1,many
CSATRLWTSGGADPPDTQYF,TGCAGTGCTACGCGCCTATGGACTAGCGGGGGGGCCGACCCACCAGATACGCAGTATTTT,TRBJ2-3,TRBV20-1,TRBD2,.
CSAITGAQPQHF,TGCAGCGCGATAACAGGGGCTCAGCCCCAGCATTTT,TRBJ1-5,TRBV29-1,TRBD1,.
CAISEYAGSTEAFF,TGTGCCATCAGTGAATATGCGGGAAGCACTGAAGCTTTCTTT,TRBJ1-1,TRBV10-3,.,many
CSASQGAVAGANYNEQFF,TGCAGTGCTAGTCAGGGGGCAGTAGCGGGGGCCAACTACAATGAGCAGTTCTTC,TRBJ2-1,TRBV20-1,.,many
CASSYSSPGEGDQPQHF,TGTGCCAGCAGTTACTCGAGTCCAGGGGAGGGGGATCAGCCCCAGCATTTT,TRBJ1-5,TRBV6-6,.,many
CASSFRTSGEGTQYF,TGTGCCAGCAGTTTCCGGACTAGCGGTGAGGGTACGCAGTATTTT,TRBJ2-3,TRBV12-3/TRBV12-4,TRBD2,.
CASSGQGQNEQYF,TGTGCCAGCAGCGGACAGGGGCAGAACGAGCAGTACTTC,TRBJ2-7,TRBV6-1,TRBD1,many
CASGHWGGPGELFF,TGTGCCAGCGGACACTGGGGAGGACCCGGGGAGCTGTTTTTT,TRBJ2-2,TRBV6-2/TRBV6-3,.,.
CASSLKFPEGEQYF,TGTGCTAGCAGCTTAAAATTCCCAGAGGGCGAGCAGTACTTC,TRBJ2-7,TRBV7-7,.,few
CASSPSTGGVTETQYF,TGTGCCAGCAGCCCCTCGACAGGGGGCGTTACGGAGACCCAGTACTTC,TRBJ2-5,TRBV11-3,TRBD1,.
CASSYSVRGNQPQHF,TGTGCCAGCAGTTACTCGGTCAGGGGCAATCAGCCCCAGCATTTT,TRBJ1-5,TRBV6-2/TRBV6-3,.,.
CAWSVLGTNYGYTF,TGTGCCTGGAGTGTCTTGGGGACTAACTATGGCTACACCTTC,TRBJ1-2,TRBV30,.,many
CASSSGTSGLPQYF,TGTGCCAGCAGCTCCGGGACTAGCGGCCTGCCGCAGTATTTT,TRBJ2-3,TRBV7-2,TRBD2,.
CASSEGIPTGELFF,TGCGCCAGCAGTGAGGGTATTCCAACCGGGGAGCTGTTTTTT,TRBJ2-2,TRBV10-1,.,.
CASSQKGGSNEQFF,TGTGCCAGCAGCCAAAAAGGAGGGAGCAATGAGCAGTTCTTC,TRBJ2-1,TRBV3-1,.,.
CASSIGGTEELFF,TGTGCCAGTAGTATTGGGGGGACCGAGGAGCTGTTTTTT,TRBJ2-2,TRBV19,.,once
CAWSVNNEQFF,TGTGCCTGGAGTGTTAACAATGAGCAGTTCTTC,TRBJ2-1,TRBV30,.,.
CASSWDGYEQYF,TGTGCCAGCAGCTGGGACGGCTACGAGCAGTACTTC,TRBJ2-7,TRBV5-5,.,many
CASILLGRNQPQHF,TGTGCCAGCATCCTCCTGGGGCGGAATCAGCCCCAGCATTTT,TRBJ1-5,TRBV6-1,.,.
CASSWGRGADTQYF,TGTGCCAGCAGCTGGGGGAGGGGTGCAGATACGCAGTATTTT,TRBJ2-3,TRBV5-6,TRBD2,few
CASSLAGAAGGQDTQYF,TGTGCCAGCAGCTTAGCGGGGGCAGCGGGGGGGCAAGATACGCAGTATTTT,TRBJ2-3,TRBV7-2,TRBD2,once
CASSIDRVGYGYTF,TGTGCCAGCAGTATCGACAGGGTTGGTTATGGCTACACCTTC,TRBJ1-2,TRBV12-3/TRBV12-4,TRBD1,.
CASTMNRGRGGYTF,TGTGCCAGCACAATGAACAGGGGGCGGGGTGGCTACACCTTC,TRBJ1-2,TRBV28,TRBD1,.
CASSKGQISGEQYF,TGTGCCAGCAGTAAAGGACAGATCTCGGGGGAGCAGTACTTC,TRBJ2-7,TRBV28,.,many
CASSLEVAGGPGEQYF,TGTGCCAGCAGCTTAGAGGTAGCGGGGGGCCCGGGCGAGCAGTACTTC,TRBJ2-7,TRBV7-8,TRBD2,many
CASTPGGSYEQYF,TGCGCCAGCACCCCCGGGGGATCCTACGAGCAGTACTTC,TRBJ2-7,TRBV10-2,.,.
CASSRAAGGYNEQFF,TGTGCCAGCAGCCGAGCAGCGGGGGGTTACAATGAGCAGTTCTTC,TRBJ2-1,TRBV7-9,TRBD2,many
CASSLQGAGTEAFF,TGTGCCAGCAGCTTACAGGGGGCGGGCACTGAAGCTTTCTTT,TRBJ1-1,TRBV7-3,TRBD1,many
CASSLERTGGGDTQYF,TGTGCCAGCAGCTTAGAGCGGACAGGGGGCGGAGATACGCAGTATTTT,TRBJ2-3,TRBV11-2,TRBD1,many
CASSLGTALSGELFF,TGTGCCAGCAGCTTGGGGACGGCTCTGTCCGGGGAGCTGTTTTTT,TRBJ2-2,TRBV5-5,.,.
CAVQGNYGYTF,TGTGCCGTCCAGGGTAACTATGGCTACACCTTC,TRBJ1-2,TRBV28,.,many
CASSLMSYNSPLHF,TGTGCCAGCAGCCTCATGTCCTATAATTCACCCCTCCACTTT,TRBJ1-6,TRBV7-2,.,few
CSARDLGNEKLFF,TGCAGTGCTAGAGACTTAGGGAATGAAAAACTGTTTTTT,TRBJ1-4,TRBV20-1,.,many
CASSEGTGPDTQYF,TGTGCCAGCAGTGAGGGGACAGGGCCAGATACGCAGTATTTT,TRBJ2-3,TRBV6-1,TRBD1,.
CASSYFLAGGFNQPQHF,TGTGCCAGCAGTTACTTTCTTGCAGGGGGTTTCAATCAGCCCCAGCATTTT,TRBJ1-5,TRBV6-5,TRBD1,.
CASTPGRTTGELFF,TGTGCCAGTACACCAGGGCGGACCACCGGGGAGCTGTTTTTT,TRBJ2-2,TRBV28,.,.
CASSQGPQGNTEAFF,TGTGCCAGCAGCCAGGGCCCCCAGGGTAACACTGAAGCTTTCTTT,TRBJ1-1,TRBV7-6,.,.